This TCR beta chain was found in a study of shared clonotypes between healthy human individuals. Whole-study results and caveats: Researchers sampled only blood; tissue repertoires likely differ.

Using immunoSEQ multiplex PCR, the repertoire was profiled, and TCRdb retains in-frame clones only, with some absent. The sample consists of hundreds of thousands of clones, 70% to 80% of them appearing once. A word on this clone: The target antigen is unknown.

CDR1 and CDR2 (germline): SNHLY, FYNNEI. Trimming pared 4 bases from V and 5 bases from J, leaving 9 bases between. The CDR3 sequence is 14 residues long. This chain links TRBV2 with TRBJ1-6; weak D call: TRBD1 (6 bases). The sequenced sample was PBMCs. The TCR originated in a woman in her forties in good health. Some clones in this sample may be carry-over from other donors' samples. The CDR3 reads CASSGAGDNSPLHF. CDR3 in DNA: TGTGCCAGCAGTGGGGCAGGGGATAATTCACCCCTCCACTTT.